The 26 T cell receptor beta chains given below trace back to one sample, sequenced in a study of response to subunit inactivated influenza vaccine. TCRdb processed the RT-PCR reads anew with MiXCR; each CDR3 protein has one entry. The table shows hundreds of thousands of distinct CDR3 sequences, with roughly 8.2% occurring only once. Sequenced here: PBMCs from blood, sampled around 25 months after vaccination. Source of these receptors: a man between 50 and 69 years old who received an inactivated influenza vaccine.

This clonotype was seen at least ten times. The CDR3 region has the DNA TGTGCCAGCAGTTCCACCGGGACTATCAATTCACCCCTCCACTTT. Its protein is CASSSTGTINSPLHF. The chain links TRBV27 to TRBJ1-6, with TRBD1 as a possible D gene (5 bases). From germline, CDR1 is MNHEY and CDR2 SMNVEV (reference sequence). Trimming removed 4 bases from V and 7 bases from J, with 14 bases in between. The CDR3 spans 15 residues.

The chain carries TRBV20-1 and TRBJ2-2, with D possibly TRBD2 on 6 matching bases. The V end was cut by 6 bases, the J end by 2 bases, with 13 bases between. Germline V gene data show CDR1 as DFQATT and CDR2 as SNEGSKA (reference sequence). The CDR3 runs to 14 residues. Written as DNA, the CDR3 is TGCAGTGCAGTACGGGGAGGTAACACCGGGGAGCTGTTTTTT. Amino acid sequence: CSAVRGGNTGELFF.

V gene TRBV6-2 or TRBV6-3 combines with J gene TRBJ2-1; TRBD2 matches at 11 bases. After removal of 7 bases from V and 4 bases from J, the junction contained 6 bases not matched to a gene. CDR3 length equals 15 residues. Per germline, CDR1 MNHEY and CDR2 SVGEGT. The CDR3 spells CASMRTSGPYNEQFF. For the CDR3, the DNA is TGTGCCAGCATGAGGACTAGCGGGCCTTACAATGAGCAGTTCTTC.

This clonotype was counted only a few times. CDR3 region: CASSKLAGTSGTRGELFF. The CDR3 DNA reads as TGTGCCAGCAGCAAACTGGCCGGGACTAGCGGGACCCGCGGGGAGCTGTTTTTT. The V gene is TRBV11-2, the J gene TRBJ2-2; 13 positions agree with TRBD2. The germline V gene encodes CDR1 SGHAT and CDR2 FQNNGV. The CDR3 contains 18 residues. J lost 7 bases, V lost 5 bases, and 13 bases had no gene match.

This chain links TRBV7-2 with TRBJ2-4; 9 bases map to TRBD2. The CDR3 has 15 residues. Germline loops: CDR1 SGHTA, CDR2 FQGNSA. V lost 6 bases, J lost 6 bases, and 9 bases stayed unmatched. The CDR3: CASRSSGTTGNIQYF. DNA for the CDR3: TGTGCCAGCAGATCTAGCGGGACTACAGGAAACATTCAGTACTTC.

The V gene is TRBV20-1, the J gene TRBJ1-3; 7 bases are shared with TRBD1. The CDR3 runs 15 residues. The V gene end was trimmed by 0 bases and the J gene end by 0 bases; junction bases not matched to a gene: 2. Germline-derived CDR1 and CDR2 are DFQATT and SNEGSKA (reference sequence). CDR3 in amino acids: CSARDGDSSGNTIYF. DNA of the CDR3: TGCAGTGCTAGAGACGGGGACAGCTCTGGAAACACCATATATTTT.

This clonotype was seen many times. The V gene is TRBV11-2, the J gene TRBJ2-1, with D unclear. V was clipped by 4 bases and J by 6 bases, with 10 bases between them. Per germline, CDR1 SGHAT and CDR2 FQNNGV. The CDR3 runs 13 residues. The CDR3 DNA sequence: TGTGCCAGCAGCTCCCCCCGGCGCAATGAGCAGTTCTTC. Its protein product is CASSSPRRNEQFF.

Written as DNA, the CDR3 is TGTGCCAGCAGGATAGGGAGCACAGATACGCAGTATTTT. Protein product: CASRIGSTDTQYF. The rearrangement joins TRBV27 to TRBJ2-3; no clear D. Germline CDR1 is MNHEY and CDR2 is SMNVEV (reference sequence). V was pared by 6 bases and J by 0 bases, with 7 bases between. There are 13 residues in the CDR3.

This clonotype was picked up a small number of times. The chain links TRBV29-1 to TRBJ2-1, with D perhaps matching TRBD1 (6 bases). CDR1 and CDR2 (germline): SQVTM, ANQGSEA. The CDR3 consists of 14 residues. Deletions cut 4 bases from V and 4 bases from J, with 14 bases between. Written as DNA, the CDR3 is TGCAGCGTTGTGGATAGGACAGCATACAATGAGCAGTTCTTC. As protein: CSVVDRTAYNEQFF.

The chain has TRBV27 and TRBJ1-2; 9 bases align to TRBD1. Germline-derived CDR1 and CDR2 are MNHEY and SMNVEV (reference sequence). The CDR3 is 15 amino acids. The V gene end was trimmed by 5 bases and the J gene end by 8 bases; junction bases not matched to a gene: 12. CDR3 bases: TGTGCCAGCAGTCCCCGGCTGGGACAGGGAGGAGGCTACACCTTC. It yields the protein CASSPRLGQGGGYTF.

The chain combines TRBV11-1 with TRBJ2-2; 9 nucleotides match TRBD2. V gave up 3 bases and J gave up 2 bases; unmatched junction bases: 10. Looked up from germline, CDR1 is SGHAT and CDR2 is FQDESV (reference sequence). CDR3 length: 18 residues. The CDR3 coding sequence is TGTGCCAGCAGCTTTCGCGTGCTAGCGGGGCTAAACACCGGGGAGCTGTTTTTT. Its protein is CASSFRVLAGLNTGELFF.

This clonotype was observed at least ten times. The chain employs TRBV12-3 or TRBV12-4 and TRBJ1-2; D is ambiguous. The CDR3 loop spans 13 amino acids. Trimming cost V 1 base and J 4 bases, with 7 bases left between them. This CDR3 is CASSLERAYGYTF. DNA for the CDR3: TGTGCCAGCAGTTTAGAGAGGGCCTATGGCTACACCTTC.

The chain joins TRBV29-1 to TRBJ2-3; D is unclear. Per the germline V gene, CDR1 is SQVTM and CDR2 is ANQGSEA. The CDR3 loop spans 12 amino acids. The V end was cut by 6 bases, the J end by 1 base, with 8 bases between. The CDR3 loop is CSVRPGTDTQYF. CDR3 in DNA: TGCAGCGTCCGGCCTGGCACAGATACGCAGTATTTT.

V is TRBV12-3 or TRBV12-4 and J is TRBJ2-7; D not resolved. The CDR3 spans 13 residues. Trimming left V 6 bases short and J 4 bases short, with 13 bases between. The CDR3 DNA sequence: TGTGCCAGCAGCCCGACGGTTATTTACGAGCAGTACTTC. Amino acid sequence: CASSPTVIYEQYF.

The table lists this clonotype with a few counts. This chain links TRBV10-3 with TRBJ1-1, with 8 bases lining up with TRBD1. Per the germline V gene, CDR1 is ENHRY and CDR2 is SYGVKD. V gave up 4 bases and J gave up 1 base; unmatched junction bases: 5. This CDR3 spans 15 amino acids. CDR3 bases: TGTGCCATCAGTGTTCAGGGGGCTGGGAACACTGAAGCTTTCTTT. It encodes CAISVQGAGNTEAFF.

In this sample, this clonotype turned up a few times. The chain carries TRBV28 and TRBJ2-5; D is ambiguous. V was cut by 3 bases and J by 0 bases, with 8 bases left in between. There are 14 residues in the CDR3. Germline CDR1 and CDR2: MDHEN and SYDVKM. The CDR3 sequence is CASSFWTNQETQYF. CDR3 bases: TGTGCCAGCAGTTTCTGGACGAACCAAGAGACCCAGTACTTC.

This chain's CDR3 is CAWSSGVPDTQYF. CDR3 DNA: TGTGCCTGGAGTAGCGGGGTCCCAGATACGCAGTATTTT. This chain uses TRBV30 with TRBJ2-3; 7 nucleotides line up with TRBD2. CDR1 and CDR2 (germline): GTSNPN, SVGIG (reference sequence). The CDR3 length is 13 residues. V lost 2 bases, J lost 4 bases, and 3 bases stayed unmatched.

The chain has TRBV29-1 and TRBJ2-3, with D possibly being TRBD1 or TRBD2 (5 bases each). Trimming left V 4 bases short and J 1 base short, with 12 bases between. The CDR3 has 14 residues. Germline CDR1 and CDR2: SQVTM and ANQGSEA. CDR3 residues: CSVAQWDRTDTQYF. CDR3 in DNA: TGCAGCGTTGCCCAGTGGGACCGCACAGATACGCAGTATTTT.

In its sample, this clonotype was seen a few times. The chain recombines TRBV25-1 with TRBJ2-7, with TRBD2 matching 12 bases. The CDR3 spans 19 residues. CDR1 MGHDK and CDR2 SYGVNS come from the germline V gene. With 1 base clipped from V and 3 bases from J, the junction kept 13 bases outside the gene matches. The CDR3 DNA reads TGTGCCAGCAGTGAATCAGGGAGGACTAGCGGGACCAAGGGCTACGAGCAGTACTTC. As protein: CASSESGRTSGTKGYEQYF.

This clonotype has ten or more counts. CDR3 coding DNA: TGTGCCAGCAGCTTTAGTCGAAACTACGAGCAGTACTTC. Translation: CASSFSRNYEQYF. The rearrangement links TRBV7-2 to TRBJ2-7; D is ambiguous. CDR3 length equals 13 residues. CDR1 and CDR2 from the germline V gene are SGHTA and FQGNSA. Trimming took off 3 bases at V and 3 bases at J, with 9 bases between the two ends.

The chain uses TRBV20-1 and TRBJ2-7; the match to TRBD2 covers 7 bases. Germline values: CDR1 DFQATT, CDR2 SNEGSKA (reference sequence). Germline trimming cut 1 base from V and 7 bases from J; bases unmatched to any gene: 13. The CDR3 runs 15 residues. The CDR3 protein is CSARAPRGGIGEQYF. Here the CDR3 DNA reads TGCAGTGCTAGAGCCCCCCGGGGAGGGATCGGTGAGCAGTACTTC.

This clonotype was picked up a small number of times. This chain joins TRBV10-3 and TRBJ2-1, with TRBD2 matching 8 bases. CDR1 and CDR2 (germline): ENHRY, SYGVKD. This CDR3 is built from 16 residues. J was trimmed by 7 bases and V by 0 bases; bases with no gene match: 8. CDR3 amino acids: CAISESRGLGPNEQFF. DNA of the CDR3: TGTGCCATCAGTGAGTCTCGGGGACTAGGCCCTAATGAGCAGTTCTTC.

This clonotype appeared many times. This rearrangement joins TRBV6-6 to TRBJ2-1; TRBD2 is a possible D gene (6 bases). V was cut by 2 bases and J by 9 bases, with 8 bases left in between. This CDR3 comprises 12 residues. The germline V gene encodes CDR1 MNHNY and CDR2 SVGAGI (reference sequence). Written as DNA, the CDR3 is TGTGCCAGCAGTTACGCTAGCGCTGAGCAGTTCTTC. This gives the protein CASSYASAEQFF.

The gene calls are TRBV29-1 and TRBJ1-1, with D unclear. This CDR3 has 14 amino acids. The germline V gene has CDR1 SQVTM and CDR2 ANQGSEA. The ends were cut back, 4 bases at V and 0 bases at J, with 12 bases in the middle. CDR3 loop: CSVVIPLMNTEAFF. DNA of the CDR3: TGCAGCGTTGTTATTCCACTCATGAACACTGAAGCTTTCTTT.

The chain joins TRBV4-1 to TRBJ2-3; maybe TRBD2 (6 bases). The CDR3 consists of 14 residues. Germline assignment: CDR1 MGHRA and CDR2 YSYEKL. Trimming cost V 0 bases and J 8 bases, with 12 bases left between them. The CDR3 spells CASSQETSFSTQYF. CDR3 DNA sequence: TGCGCCAGCAGCCAAGAAACTAGCTTCTCTACGCAGTATTTT.

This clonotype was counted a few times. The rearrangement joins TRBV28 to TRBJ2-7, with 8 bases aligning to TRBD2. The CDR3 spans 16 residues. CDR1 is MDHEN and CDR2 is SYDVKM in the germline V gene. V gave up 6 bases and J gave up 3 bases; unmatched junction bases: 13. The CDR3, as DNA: TGTGCCAGCAGCCCGGCGGGGGGCGACGCTCGCTACGAGCAGTACTTC. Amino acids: CASSPAGGDARYEQYF.